The next 28 T cell receptor beta chains were all read from a single sample in a study of identical twins (dated by TCRdb to about 2016). Libraries were prepared through 5' RACE. This sample was sequenced with an Illumina HiSeq 2000. Clones were called with MiXCR by TCRdb after fastp trimmed the public reads at Q25, and only in-frame beta chains were retained. CDR3 protein duplicates are merged, each entry listing the most common genes and DNA. This sample holds 200,000 to 250,000 distinct CDR3 sequences; approximately 7% were observed only once. The ten top clones hold roughly 3.7% of the sample. These data were likewise used in another study, on yellow fever vaccine responses in identical twins.

Sequencing used memory (CD45RO+) T cells sorted from blood. The sample's cell subset or site label, decoded: CD45RO+ enriched T cells. These TCRs come from a young woman in good health.

In DNA form, the CDR3 reads TGTGCCAGCAGTTTTACAGGGGCTGAAGCTTTCTTT. As protein: CASSFTGAEAFF. The chain couples TRBV12-3 or TRBV12-4 to TRBJ1-1; 7 positions match TRBD1. The CDR3 extends over 12 amino acids. The V and J ends lost 3 bases and 6 bases, in that order; junction bases with no gene match: 1.

This clonotype has more than one count but fewer than ten. This rearrangement joins TRBV27 to TRBJ2-2, with D hard to call. The germline V gene encodes CDR1 MNHEY and CDR2 SMNVEV (reference sequence). The V end was cut by 5 bases, the J end by 7 bases, with 23 bases between. CDR3 length equals 17 residues. The DNA of the CDR3 is TGTGCCAGCAGTCCCCGGAGTCCCAGGTTGGGTAACGGGGAGCTGTTTTTT. Translation: CASSPRSPRLGNGELFF.

The chain uses TRBV25-1 and TRBJ2-6, with unresolved D. Germline lookup yields CDR1 MGHDK and CDR2 SYGVNS. V lost 7 bases to trimming and J lost 0 bases, with 4 bases between them. This CDR3 is built from 13 residues. The CDR3 nucleotides read TGTGCCAGCACTGGCTCTGGGGCCAACGTCCTGACTTTC. Amino acids: CASTGSGANVLTF.

This clonotype was seen a handful of times. The rearrangement joins TRBV18 to TRBJ2-2; no reliable D call. Trimming removed 0 bases from V and 1 base from J, with 3 bases in between. Germline V gives CDR1 KGHSH, CDR2 LQKENI. This CDR3 has 14 residues. In DNA, the CDR3 is TGTGCCAGCTCACCACCAAAGAACACCGGGGAGCTGTTTTTT. This gives the protein CASSPPKNTGELFF.

This chain uses TRBV20-1 with TRBJ1-6, with D possibly being TRBD1 (5 bases). Germline CDR1 reads DFQATT; CDR2 reads SNEGSKA (reference sequence). V dropped 0 bases and J dropped 5 bases, with 14 bases sitting between them. This CDR3 is built from 16 residues. The CDR3 nucleotides read TGCAGTGCTAGAGATGCCGGTCGGGGGAATAATTCACCCCTCCACTTT. Translated, it gives CSARDAGRGNNSPLHF.

This clonotype was found many times. The V gene is TRBV11-2, the J gene TRBJ1-1, with TRBD1 as a possible D gene (6 bases). The CDR3 consists of 15 residues. V was cut by 7 bases and J by 1 base, with 16 bases left in between. The germline CDR1 and CDR2 sequences are SGHAT and FQNNGV. CDR3 in amino acids: CASTLMDSSNTEAFF. Written as DNA, the CDR3 is TGTGCCAGCACCCTAATGGACAGTTCGAACACTGAAGCTTTCTTT.

The sample holds a few counts of this clonotype. The chain is built from TRBV24-1 and TRBJ2-3; the match to TRBD1 covers 9 bases. Losses at the gene ends were 5 bases for V and 4 bases for J; bases not matched to a gene: 6. The CDR3 extends over 15 amino acids. CDR1 KGHDR and CDR2 SFDVKD come from the germline V gene. The CDR3 loop is CATSAGTGIADTQYF. As DNA, the CDR3 is TGTGCCACCAGTGCGGGGACAGGGATCGCAGATACGCAGTATTTT.

This clonotype was observed many times. The chain combines TRBV28 with TRBJ2-5; TRBD1 aligns across 9 bases. Trimming took 5 bases from V and 5 from J; bases not matched to a gene: 9. The V gene's germline CDR1 is MDHEN and CDR2 SYDVKM. The CDR3 is made up of 15 amino acids. CDR3 sequence: CASSHPGQGMETQYF. Here the CDR3 DNA reads TGTGCCAGCAGTCACCCGGGACAGGGAATGGAGACCCAGTACTTC.

This clonotype was counted between two and nine times. CDR3 in DNA: TGTGCCAGCAGTTTAAATCTTGGCAGGGGGCATGGCTACACCTTC. Encoded protein: CASSLNLGRGHGYTF. J is TRBJ1-2 and V is TRBV12-3 or TRBV12-4; 8 nucleotides agree with TRBD1. CDR3 length equals 15 residues. V shed 2 bases and J 6 bases; nucleotides not matched to a gene: 8.

Many counts were recorded for this clonotype. This chain joins TRBV29-1 and TRBJ1-2; 7 nucleotides agree with TRBD1. This CDR3 spans 13 amino acids. Looked up from germline, CDR1 is SQVTM and CDR2 is ANQGSEA. In DNA form, the CDR3 reads TGCAGTTTTGAACAGGGGAACGGGTGGGGCTACACCTTC. Its protein product is CSFEQGNGWGYTF.

The chain has TRBV12-3 or TRBV12-4 and TRBJ1-6, with D possibly being TRBD1 (6 bases). V was shortened by 7 bases and J by 7 bases, with 17 bases between the two germline ends. This CDR3 is built from 15 residues. As DNA, the CDR3 is TGTGCCAGCACCGGAGGGGGGACACCGAATTCACCCCTCCACTTT. Translating it yields CASTGGGTPNSPLHF.

This clonotype was seen repeatedly, ten times or more. This sequence joins TRBV20-1 and TRBJ1-2; D gene ambiguous. V was trimmed by 6 bases and J by 4 bases, leaving 15 bases between them. This CDR3 has 13 amino acids. Germline V gene lookup returns CDR1 DFQATT and CDR2 SNEGSKA (reference sequence). CDR3 protein: CSATPQGGYGYTF. In DNA form, the CDR3 reads TGCAGTGCCACCCCTCAAGGCGGCTATGGCTACACCTTC.

The chain carries TRBV29-1 and TRBJ2-5; 8 nucleotides align to TRBD2. Looked up from germline, CDR1 is SQVTM and CDR2 is ANQGSEA. This CDR3 has 13 amino acids. CDR3 sequence reads: CSGSGLGGETQYF. In nucleotides, the CDR3 is TGCAGTGGGTCGGGACTAGGTGGGGAGACCCAGTACTTC.

This clonotype was seen only a few times. The gene calls are TRBV14 and TRBJ2-7; 10 nucleotides align to TRBD1. The J segment lost 5 bases and the V segment lost 5 bases, leaving 3 bases of the junction unmatched. Germline assignment: CDR1 SGHDN and CDR2 FVKESK. The CDR3 totals 13 residues. The CDR3 DNA reads as TGTGCCAGCAGCTGGGACAGGGGACACGAGCAGTACTTC. Residues: CASSWDRGHEQYF. Full variable domain (outside the CDR3, taken from reference TRBV14 and TRBJ2-7): EAGVTQFPSHSVIEKGQTVTLRCDPISGHDNLYWYRRVMGKEIKFLLHFVKESKQDESGMPNNRFLAERTGGTYSTLKVQPAELEDSGVYFCASSWDRGHEQYFGPGTRLTVT.

The chain links TRBV7-2 to TRBJ2-6; D might be TRBD1 (6 bases). CDR1 is SGHTA, CDR2 FQGNSA, per germline. The V and J ends lost 5 bases and 4 bases respectively, with 12 bases between them. This CDR3 contains 15 residues. In DNA form, the CDR3 reads TGTGCCAGCAGCCGTGACAGGTCCGGGGCCAACGTCCTGACTTTC. Translated: CASSRDRSGANVLTF.

There are a few counts of this clonotype. The chain is built from TRBV15 and TRBJ2-7, with TRBD1 matching 7 bases. The CDR3 is 15 amino acids. CDR1 and CDR2 (germline): LNHNV, YYDKDF (reference sequence). V was pared by 3 bases and J by 2 bases, with 7 bases of the junction left unmatched. The CDR3 region has the DNA TGTGCCACCAGCAGGGGAAGACAGGGAGCCTACGAGCAGTACTTC. It translates to CATSRGRQGAYEQYF. Complete variable domain (other parts from reference TRBV15 and TRBJ2-7): DAMVIQNPRYQVTQFGKPVTLSCSQTLNHNVMYWYQQKSSQAPKLLFHYYDKDFNNEADTPDNFQSRRPNTSFCFLDIRSPGLGDTAMYLCATSRGRQGAYEQYFGPGTRLTVT.

This clonotype qualifies as medium-sized. The gene calls are TRBV29-1 and TRBJ2-5; tentative D call: TRBD1 (6 bases). The V end was cut by 3 bases, the J end by 5 bases, with 16 bases between. CDR1 and CDR2 from the germline V gene are SQVTM and ANQGSEA. This CDR3 has 14 residues. The CDR3, as DNA: TGCAGCGTTGATTTAGCGTCCCAGGGGGAGACCCAGTACTTC. Protein product: CSVDLASQGETQYF.

This clonotype was seen more than once but under ten times. This chain uses TRBV6-2 or TRBV6-3 with TRBJ2-1, with 10 positions matching TRBD2. The CDR3 contains 16 residues. V shed 5 bases and J 3 bases; nucleotides not matched to a gene: 7. Germline CDR1 reads MNHEY; CDR2 reads SVGEGT. CDR3 sequence reads: CASSDQLAGLYNEQFF. As DNA, the CDR3 is TGTGCCAGCAGTGACCAACTAGCGGGACTCTACAATGAGCAGTTCTTC.

This clonotype was observed at least ten times. This chain connects TRBV14 to TRBJ2-3; D is undetermined. CDR3 size: 15 residues. Trimming removed 2 bases from V and 1 base from J, with 10 bases in between. Germline CDR1 is SGHDN and CDR2 is FVKESK. The CDR3 DNA reads as TGTGCCAGCAGCCAATGCCTGACCTGCACAGATACGCAGTATTTT. Translating gives CASSQCLTCTDTQYF.

Points on this clonotype: A much more abundant neighbour one base away suggests this may be a read error. V gene TRBV5-1 combines with J gene TRBJ2-1; tentatively, D is TRBD2 (5 bases). Trimming removed 0 bases from V and 5 bases from J, with 15 bases in between. Germline CDR1 is SGHRS and CDR2 is YFSETQ. The CDR3 totals 16 residues. CDR3 residues: CASSLVGGWLDNEQFF. The CDR3 DNA sequence: TGCGCCAGCAGCTTGGTTGGCGGGTGGTTAGACAATGAGCAGTTCTTC.

The chain carries TRBV24-1 and TRBJ2-3, with 10 bases identical to TRBD1. Trimming took 2 bases from V and 4 from J; bases not matched to a gene: 2. The CDR3 consists of 15 residues. The germline gives CDR1 KGHDR, CDR2 SFDVKD. The CDR3 DNA sequence: TGTGCCACCAGTGATTGGGGACAGGGGCCAGATACGCAGTATTTT. The encoded protein is CATSDWGQGPDTQYF.

This clonotype was recorded at least ten times. The chain combines TRBV7-2 with TRBJ2-1, with D maybe TRBD2 (6 bases). This CDR3 contains 12 residues. Germline V gives CDR1 SGHTA, CDR2 FQGNSA. Trimming removed 5 bases at V and 7 bases at J, with 9 bases between. The CDR3 DNA reads as TGTGCCAGCAGCCGACTAGTAAATGAGCAGTTCTTC. This gives the protein CASSRLVNEQFF.

This sequence joins TRBV3-1 and TRBJ2-3; D gene uncertain. V lost 2 bases and J lost 4, with 7 bases in between. The CDR3 consists of 13 residues. Germline values: CDR1 LGHDT, CDR2 YNNKEL (reference sequence). The CDR3 coding sequence is TGTGCCAGCAGCCAAATCCGGGCAGATACGCAGTATTTT. This encodes CASSQIRADTQYF.

In this sample, this clonotype turned up many times. This chain uses TRBV5-1 with TRBJ2-1, with D perhaps TRBD1 (6 bases). Germline CDR1 is SGHRS and CDR2 is YFSETQ. The V end was cut by 4 bases, the J end by 4 bases, with 12 bases between. The CDR3 has 14 amino acids. This CDR3 is CASSPGTSYNEQFF. CDR3 nucleotides: TGCGCCAGCAGCCCCGGGACATCTTACAATGAGCAGTTCTTC. Together with reference TRBV5-1 and TRBJ2-1, the CDR3 gives the full variable domain: KAGVTQTPRYLIKTRGQQVTLSCSPISGHRSVSWYQQTPGQGLQFLFEYFSETQRNKGNFPGRFSGRQFSNSRSEMNVSTLELGDSALYLCASSPGTSYNEQFFGPGTRLTVL.

This clonotype was observed a handful of times. The V call is TRBV28, the J call TRBJ1-2; weak D call: TRBD1 (6 bases). Looked up from germline, CDR1 is MDHEN and CDR2 is SYDVKM. There are 15 residues in the CDR3. Trimming pared 6 bases from V and 8 bases from J, leaving 22 bases between. The CDR3 loop is CASSPGERLTRGYTF. CDR3 DNA sequence: TGTGCCAGCAGCCCAGGGGAGCGGCTGACCCGCGGCTACACCTTC.

This clonotype was detected ten times or more. The rearrangement joins TRBV20-1 to TRBJ2-2; D gene ambiguous. Trimming stripped 1 base from V and 3 bases from J, with 12 bases between. CDR3 length equals 15 residues. The germline V gene has CDR1 DFQATT and CDR2 SNEGSKA (reference sequence). The CDR3 DNA is TGCAGTGCTAGAGTGCCACATACCGACACCGGGGAGCTGTTTTTT. It is translated as CSARVPHTDTGELFF.

This clonotype was recorded at least ten times. The chain joins TRBV5-1 to TRBJ1-1; tentatively, D is TRBD1 (6 bases). Germline assignment: CDR1 SGHRS and CDR2 YFSETQ. The CDR3 runs to 16 residues. V was cut by 5 bases and J by 4 bases, with 21 bases left in between. The CDR3 DNA sequence: TGCGCCAGCAGTCGAATGCCCGCAGGGGTCGGCACTGAAGCTTTCTTT. Translation gives CASSRMPAGVGTEAFF. The full variable domain, its missing parts supplied by reference TRBV5-1 and TRBJ1-1, is KAGVTQTPRYLIKTRGQQVTLSCSPISGHRSVSWYQQTPGQGLQFLFEYFSETQRNKGNFPGRFSGRQFSNSRSEMNVSTLELGDSALYLCASSRMPAGVGTEAFFGQGTRLTVV.

This clonotype was recorded many times. The chain uses TRBV6-2 or TRBV6-3 and TRBJ1-1; D is unresolved. The V end was cut by 0 bases, the J end by 7 bases, with 9 bases between. Germline V lookup: CDR1 MNHEY, CDR2 SVGEGT. The CDR3 consists of 13 residues. Here the CDR3 DNA reads TGTGCCAGCAGTTACTCGATTGGCAGTGAAGCTTTCTTT. Amino acids: CASSYSIGSEAFF.